This T cell receptor (beta chain) was found in a study of OX40 agonist ivuxolimab in advanced cancers. The overall study: Eligibility rules accepted prior anti-PD-1, anti-PD-L1 or anti-CTLA-4 therapy, and under 45% had some. Findings and caveats of the study: It was also the case that some nonresponders had low normalized T-cell clonal expansion. Determination of antigen specificity was not performed for the expanded peripheral T cells.

V was trimmed by 5 bases and J by 8 bases, leaving 15 bases between them. CDR3 length: 13 residues. The germline V gene encodes CDR1 MDHEN and CDR2 SYDVKM. In regard to this clone: Its antigen is not known.

Libraries were prepared by immunoSEQ multiplex PCR; TCRdb keeps only in-frame clonotypes and omits some of them. The data show 69,000 or so clones, with 85% seen just once and about 0.83% held by the top ten. This specimen was CD4+ or CD8+ T cells sorted from blood, taken in a trial of the OX40 agonist ivuxolimab. This receptor was obtained from an adult with an advanced solid tumor such as melanoma, head and neck, liver or kidney cancer. The chain combines TRBV28 with TRBJ1-2; tentative D call: TRBD1 (6 bases). The CDR3 region has the DNA TGTGCCAGCAGTGGTGGGCAGGGGTTGGGCTACACCTTC. As protein: CASSGGQGLGYTF.